These 18 T cell receptor beta chains share one sample of origin, sequenced in a study of spatial heterogeneity in lung cancer. TCRdb used MiXCR to reprocess the 5' RACE reads, holding one entry per CDR3 protein. The sample has over 70,000 distinct CDR3 sequences; 7.5% to 10% are singletons. Time point in this sample: blood at routine non-recurrence follow-up after resection. The material sequenced was PBMCs, taken at follow-up. The receptor set was obtained from a female donor with early-stage non-small cell lung cancer.

Many counts were recorded for this clonotype. The chain couples TRBV6-5 to TRBJ2-1, with D tentatively TRBD2 (6 bases). This CDR3 is 11 amino acids long. Trimming took 5 bases from V and 9 from J, leaving 8 bases between them. Per germline, CDR1 MNHEY and CDR2 SVGAGI. The CDR3 DNA follows: TGTGCCAGCAGTACCGGGGGTGAGCAGTTCTTC. Translating gives CASSTGGEQFF.

This clonotype was counted once. Being one base from a much bigger clone, this may be a read error. This chain uses TRBV29-1 with TRBJ2-1; 10 bases are shared with TRBD1. Germline CDR1 reads SQVTM; CDR2 reads ANQGSEA. The CDR3 is made up of 15 amino acids. In DNA form, the CDR3 reads TGCGGCGTTGGTCTCCGGGACAGGGGTATGAATGAGCAGTTCTTC. This encodes CGVGLRDRGMNEQFF.

There are many counts of this clonotype. The gene calls are TRBV7-2 and TRBJ2-3, with 11 bases identical to TRBD2. After removal of 1 base from V and 2 bases from J, the junction contained 5 bases not matched to a gene. CDR3 length: 17 amino acids. The germline gives CDR1 SGHTA, CDR2 FQGNSA. The CDR3 DNA reads as TGTGCCAGCAGCTTAGTAGCGGGGGGGACCGTCACAGATACGCAGTATTTT. Translating it yields CASSLVAGGTVTDTQYF.

The chain couples TRBV4-1 to TRBJ2-4; D tentatively fits TRBD1 or TRBD2 (5 bases each). The CDR3 covers 18 residues. V lost 0 bases and J lost 7, with 22 bases in between. Per germline, CDR1 MGHRA and CDR2 YSYEKL. The CDR3 DNA is TGCGCCAGCAGCCAAGAGTTCGGGACCACCCGGATGGGTAACATTCAGTACTTC. It is translated as CASSQEFGTTRMGNIQYF.

This clonotype was observed at least ten times. The chain carries TRBV5-1 and TRBJ1-6; D is possibly TRBD1 (5 bases). The length of the CDR3 is 15 residues. CDR1 and CDR2 from the germline V gene are SGHRS and YFSETQ. Trimming removed 0 bases at V and 7 bases at J, with 11 bases between. CDR3 coding DNA: TGCGCCAGCAGCTTGGCGGGACCGTGGAATTCACCCCTCCACTTT. It is translated as CASSLAGPWNSPLHF.

This clonotype occurred many times. The V call is TRBV7-9, the J call TRBJ2-7; 8 bases map to TRBD2. Trimming took 5 bases from V and 5 from J; bases not matched to a gene: 8. This CDR3 spans 14 amino acids. Germline CDR1 is SEHNR and CDR2 is FQNEAQ (reference sequence). The CDR3 DNA is TGTGCCAGCAGCCGCAGCGGGAGTAACGACGAGCAGTACTTC. This gives the protein CASSRSGSNDEQYF.

On this clonotype: This sequence may be a read error, since a much larger clone differs from it by one base. The J gene is TRBJ1-6, the V gene TRBV7-2, with unresolved D. Per the germline V gene, CDR1 is SGHTA and CDR2 is FQGNSA. The CDR3 is made up of 13 amino acids. The CDR3 DNA follows: TGTGTCAGCAGCTTCTGGAATAATTCACCCCTCCACTTT. Its translation: CVSSFWNNSPLHF. The variable domain in full, completed from reference TRBV7-2 and TRBJ1-6, reads GAGVSQSPSNKVTEKGKDVELRCDPISGHTALYWYRQSLGQGLEFLIYFQGNSAPDKSGLPSDRFSAERTGGSVSTLTIQRTQQEDSAVYLCVSSFWNNSPLHFGNGTRLTVT.

This clonotype was counted a few times. The chain recombines TRBV11-1 with TRBJ2-1; D remains ambiguous. V lost 2 bases, J lost 6 bases, and 5 bases lay in between. There are 12 residues in the CDR3. From germline, CDR1 is SGHAT and CDR2 FQDESV (reference sequence). CDR3 coding DNA: TGTGCCAGCAGCTTACTGACCAATGAGCAGTTCTTC. This translates into CASSLLTNEQFF.

This clonotype turned up a few times. The CDR3 bases are TGTGCCAGTAGTACCGGACCTGGTGGCACTGAAGCTTTCTTT. Protein sequence: CASSTGPGGTEAFF. The V call is TRBV19, the J call TRBJ1-1; D uncertain. V was trimmed by 4 bases and J by 4 bases, leaving 13 bases between them. The CDR3 covers 14 residues. Looked up from germline, CDR1 is LNHDA and CDR2 is SQIVND (reference sequence).

This clonotype has at least ten counts. The chain is built from TRBV5-5 and TRBJ2-6; possibly TRBD2 for D (5 bases). V lost 5 bases and J lost 4, with 19 bases in between. CDR1 and CDR2 (germline): SGHKS, YYEKEE (reference sequence). There are 17 residues in the CDR3. The CDR3 DNA follows: TGTGCCAGCAGTTCCGAGGCGGTTGGGAGCGGGGCCAACGTCCTGACTTTC. Amino acids: CASSSEAVGSGANVLTF.

This clonotype has just a few counts. V is TRBV27 and J is TRBJ2-3, with 11 bases matching TRBD2. CDR1 and CDR2 from the germline V gene are MNHEY and SMNVEV (reference sequence). V lost 0 bases, J lost 3 bases, and 5 bases stayed unmatched. The CDR3 extends over 17 amino acids. CDR3 nucleotides: TGTGCCAGCAGTTTATCGCAGGCTAGCGGGAGGACAGATACGCAGTATTTT. The encoded protein is CASSLSQASGRTDTQYF.

In this sample, this clonotype turned up a few times. This chain joins TRBV11-2 and TRBJ2-3; D is possibly TRBD2 (6 bases). V shed 2 bases and J shed 4 bases, with 10 bases lying between them. This CDR3 contains 14 residues. Germline V gene sequence: CDR1 SGHAT, CDR2 FQNNGV. The CDR3 is CASSLSSGSDTQYF. The DNA of the CDR3 is TGTGCCAGCAGCTTAAGTAGCGGATCAGATACGCAGTATTTT.

At least ten counts were recorded for this clonotype. J is TRBJ1-1 and V is TRBV12-5, with 11 bases identical to TRBD1. The CDR3 consists of 16 residues. Germline values: CDR1 LGHNT, CDR2 FRNRAP. The J segment lost 4 bases and the V segment lost 1 base, leaving 5 bases of the junction unmatched. CDR3 sequence reads: CASGLAPGTGGTEAFF. DNA of the CDR3: TGTGCTAGTGGTTTGGCTCCCGGGACAGGGGGCACTGAAGCTTTCTTT.

This clonotype appeared many times. The V gene is TRBV5-4, the J gene TRBJ2-3; TRBD2 agrees at 9 bases. V shed 5 bases, J shed 7 bases, and the junction held 14 bases outside the gene matches. This CDR3 is built from 16 residues. Germline V lookup: CDR1 SGHNT, CDR2 YYREEE (reference sequence). CDR3 amino acids: CASSINSGSPKNTQYF. The CDR3 nucleotides are TGTGCCAGCAGTATTAATAGCGGGAGTCCCAAAAATACGCAGTATTTT. The full variable domain, with the rest looked up from reference TRBV5-4 and TRBJ2-3, is ETGVTQSPTHLIKTRGQQVTLRCSSQSGHNTVSWYQQALGQGPQFIFQYYREEENGRGNFPPRFSGLQFPNYSSELNVNALELDDSALYLCASSINSGSPKNTQYFGPGTRLTVL.

This clonotype has just a few counts. V and J are TRBV7-9 and TRBJ1-4; tentative D call: TRBD1 (5 bases). CDR1 and CDR2 (germline): SEHNR, FQNEAQ (reference sequence). The V gene lost 3 bases and the J gene lost 5 bases, with 10 bases spanning the gap. The length of the CDR3 is 14 residues. The CDR3 DNA follows: TGTGCCAGCAGCTTTACGGGGGGGAATGAAAAACTGTTTTTT. It translates to CASSFTGGNEKLFF.

This clonotype was detected only a few times. The chain carries TRBV19 and TRBJ2-2, with D tentatively TRBD1 (5 bases). The CDR3 consists of 14 residues. Trimming cost V 4 bases and J 3 bases, with 9 bases left between them. Germline CDR1 reads LNHDA; CDR2 reads SQIVND (reference sequence). The CDR3 coding sequence is TGTGCCAGTAGTACTTCCAGGGACACCGGGGAGCTGTTTTTT. The encoded protein is CASSTSRDTGELFF.

Ten or more counts support this clonotype. The V and J genes are TRBV28 and TRBJ1-2, with TRBD1 as a possible D gene (5 bases). This CDR3 has 12 residues. Germline CDR1 is MDHEN and CDR2 is SYDVKM. Trimming pared 6 bases from V and 8 bases from J, leaving 13 bases between. The CDR3 DNA reads TGTGCCAGCAGCACAGGAGGGTGGGGCTACACCTTC. Translating it yields CASSTGGWGYTF.

This clonotype counts as medium-sized (0.01 to 0.1%). The J gene is TRBJ2-3, the V gene TRBV7-8; either TRBD1 or TRBD2 may fit D (6 bases each). The CDR3 sequence is 12 residues long. Germline-derived CDR1 and CDR2 are SGHVS and FQNEAQ. V was trimmed by 4 bases and J by 6 bases, leaving 8 bases between them. The CDR3 DNA is TGTGCCAGCAGCTCCGGGGGCGATACGCAGTATTTT. It yields the protein CASSSGGDTQYF.